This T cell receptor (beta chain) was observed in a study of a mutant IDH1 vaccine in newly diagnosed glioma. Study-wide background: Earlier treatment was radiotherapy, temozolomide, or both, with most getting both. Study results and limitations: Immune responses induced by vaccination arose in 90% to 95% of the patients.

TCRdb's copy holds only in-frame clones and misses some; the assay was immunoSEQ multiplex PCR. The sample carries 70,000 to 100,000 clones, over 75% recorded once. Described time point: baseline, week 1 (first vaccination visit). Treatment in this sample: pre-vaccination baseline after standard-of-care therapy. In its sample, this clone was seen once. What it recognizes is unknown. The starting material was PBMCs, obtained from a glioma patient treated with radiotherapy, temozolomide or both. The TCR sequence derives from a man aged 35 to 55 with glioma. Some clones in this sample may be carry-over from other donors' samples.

The CDR3 DNA is TGCAGCGTTGCCAGGGGTTACACAGATACGCAGTATTTT. Translated, it gives CSVARGYTDTQYF. The chain employs TRBV29-1 and TRBJ2-3, with D possibly being TRBD1 (6 bases). CDR3 length: 13 amino acids. CDR1 and CDR2 from the germline V gene are SQVTM and ANQGSEA. V dropped 4 bases and J dropped 2 bases, with 10 bases sitting between them.